One sample yielded the 28 T cell receptor beta chains listed below, sequenced in a study of regulatory T cells in long-lasting Graves disease. Arm-PCR of CDR3 regions and iRepertoire HTBI primers were the basis on which TCR beta libraries were built. TCRdb called the multiplex PCR reads again in MiXCR, with one record for every CDR3 protein. The repertoire holds about 470,000 distinct CDR3 sequences, roughly 21% seen once, with around 7% in the top ten. Time point specified: persistent/refractory GD, antithyroid drugs over 5 years with positive TRAb. RNA from PBMCs was the source of the TCR library. Sequences were derived from peripheral blood mononuclear cells (PBMCs), sampled when the disease was refractory, from a patient treated with antithyroid drugs. The receptors originated from a female donor with Graves disease.

This sequence joins TRBV28 and TRBJ1-5; TRBD1 aligns across 7 bases. The V segment lost 3 bases and the J segment 1 base; nucleotides outside the gene matches: 9. The CDR3 has 17 amino acids. Germline values: CDR1 MDHEN, CDR2 SYDVKM. Here the CDR3 DNA reads TGTGCCAGCAGTTTGACAAGGGGGCGAGGGAGCAATCAGCCCCAGCATTTT. As protein: CASSLTRGRGSNQPQHF. The complete variable domain, with remaining parts taken from reference TRBV28 and TRBJ1-5, reads DVKVTQSSRYLVKRTGEKVFLECVQDMDHENMFWYRQDPGLGLRLIYFSYDVKMKEKGDIPEGYSVSREKKERFSLILESASTNQTSMYLCASSLTRGRGSNQPQHFGDGTRLSIL.

V gene TRBV9 combines with J gene TRBJ1-2; no reliable D call. V dropped 0 bases and J dropped 1 base, with 13 bases sitting between them. Germline V gene data show CDR1 as SGDLS and CDR2 as YYNGEE. This CDR3 is 16 amino acids long. DNA of the CDR3: TGTGCCAGCAGCGTAGAGGGTACAGCCCTTAACTATGGCTACACCTTC. It specifies CASSVEGTALNYGYTF.

The rearrangement joins TRBV7-2 to TRBJ2-7, with D maybe TRBD1 (5 bases). The V gene lost 5 bases and the J gene lost 2 bases, with 13 bases spanning the gap. Looked up from germline, CDR1 is SGHTA and CDR2 is FQGNSA. The CDR3 runs 14 residues. CDR3: CASSILTGTYEQYF. The CDR3 nucleotides are TGTGCCAGCAGCATTCTAACAGGAACCTACGAGCAGTACTTC.

A remark on this clonotype: A much larger clone lies a single base off, so this may be a read error. The gene calls are TRBV2 and TRBJ2-5, with D unclear. Germline assignment: CDR1 SNHLY and CDR2 FYNNEI. CDR3 length: 13 residues. The CDR3 nucleotides read TGTGCCAGCAGTAGAGCAGTGCAAGAGACCCGGTACTTC. Translated, it gives CASSRAVQETRYF.

There are a few counts of this clonotype. The chain joins TRBV20-1 to TRBJ2-7, with 9 bases aligning to TRBD1. CDR1 and CDR2 from the germline V gene are DFQATT and SNEGSKA (reference sequence). The junction had 9 bases not matched to a gene; V was cut back by 3 bases and J by 6 bases. CDR3 size: 14 residues. Here the CDR3 DNA reads TGCAGTGCTAGCTTCGGGACAGGGACCGCCGAGCAGTACTTC. Translation: CSASFGTGTAEQYF.

The chain links TRBV3-1 to TRBJ1-1; 9 nucleotides align to TRBD1. V shed 1 base and J 5 bases; nucleotides not matched to a gene: 2. The germline V gene has CDR1 LGHDT and CDR2 YNNKEL (reference sequence). The CDR3 is 14 residues long. CDR3 amino acids: CASSQGTGETEAFF. For the CDR3, the DNA is TGTGCCAGCAGCCAAGGGACAGGGGAAACTGAAGCTTTCTTT.

The chain has TRBV29-1 and TRBJ1-1; D not certain. The CDR3 runs to 11 residues. Germline CDR1 SQVTM, CDR2 ANQGSEA. V shed 8 bases and J shed 6 bases, with 13 bases lying between them. The CDR3 DNA sequence: TGCAGCCTTTTGTTGGGAGCTGAAGCTTTCTTT. Translation gives CSLLLGAEAFF.

The chain employs TRBV28 and TRBJ1-6, with 12 bases lining up with TRBD1. V lost 6 bases, J lost 14 bases, and 8 bases stayed unmatched. The germline CDR1 and CDR2 sequences are MDHEN and SYDVKM. This CDR3 contains 14 residues. The CDR3 nucleotides read TGTGCCAGCAGGGCCGGGACAGGGGGCTTGGCCCTCCACTTT. Its translation: CASRAGTGGLALHF.

The chain has TRBV11-2 and TRBJ1-2; no definite D call. Germline loops: CDR1 SGHAT, CDR2 FQNNGV. The CDR3 length is 15 residues. Trimming pared 5 bases from V and 0 bases from J, leaving 13 bases between. CDR3 residues: CASSSLRRANYGYTF. In DNA form, the CDR3 reads TGTGCCAGCAGCAGCCTGCGGCGGGCTAACTATGGCTACACCTTC. The variable domain in full, completed from reference TRBV11-2 and TRBJ1-2, reads EAGVAQSPRYKIIEKRQSVAFWCNPISGHATLYWYQQILGQGPKLLIQFQNNGVVDDSQLPKDRFSAERLKGVDSTLKIQPAKLEDSAVYLCASSSLRRANYGYTFGSGTRLTVV.

This chain links TRBV29-1 with TRBJ1-3, with TRBD1 matching over 9 bases. V was clipped by 3 bases and J by 3 bases; unmatched bases: 3. The CDR3 contains 14 residues. From germline, CDR1 is SQVTM and CDR2 ANQGSEA. The CDR3 protein is CSVEGQGGGNTIYF. CDR3 DNA: TGCAGCGTTGAGGGACAGGGAGGTGGAAACACCATATATTTT. Supplemented by reference TRBV29-1 and TRBJ1-3, the full variable domain reads SAVISQKPSRDICQRGTSLTIQCQVDSQVTMMFWYRQQPGQSLTLIATANQGSEATYESGFVIDKFPISRPNLTFSTLTVSNMSPEDSSIYLCSVEGQGGGNTIYFGEGSWLTVV.

This clonotype was picked up many times. V usage is TRBV20-1 and J usage is TRBJ1-6; the D gene is possibly TRBD1 (6 bases). Trimming left V 5 bases short and J 6 bases short, with 20 bases between. The CDR3 extends over 16 amino acids. Germline CDR1 DFQATT, CDR2 SNEGSKA (reference sequence). CDR3 sequence reads: CSAERGGGAGNSPLHF. The CDR3 nucleotides read TGCAGTGCTGAGCGGGGTGGGGGGGCAGGTAATTCACCCCTCCACTTT.

In this sample, this clonotype turned up many times. CDR3 residues: CASSRTGANVLTF. The CDR3 DNA follows: TGCGCCAGCAGTCGGACTGGGGCCAACGTCCTGACTTTC. This chain uses TRBV5-1 with TRBJ2-6; D ambiguous. The CDR3 consists of 13 residues. CDR1 is SGHRS, CDR2 YFSETQ, per germline. V dropped 5 bases and J dropped 2 bases, with 5 bases sitting between them.

This clonotype was observed many times. The gene calls are TRBV12-3 or TRBV12-4 and TRBJ1-4; maybe TRBD1 (6 bases). The CDR3 has 16 amino acids. V was clipped by 5 bases and J by 6 bases, with 19 bases between them. CDR3 region: CASSPNTGSGDEKLFF. CDR3 DNA: TGTGCCAGCAGTCCGAATACAGGGTCCGGGGATGAAAAACTGTTTTTT.

The chain has TRBV30 and TRBJ2-7; D is perhaps TRBD2 (6 bases). Trimming removed 5 bases at V and 1 base at J, with 15 bases between. From germline, CDR1 is GTSNPN and CDR2 SVGIG (reference sequence). This CDR3 is built from 14 residues. The CDR3 DNA reads TGTGCCTGGGGGCGAGGGACTTCTTCCTACGAGCAGTACTTC. Its translation is CAWGRGTSSYEQYF. Together with reference TRBV30 and TRBJ2-7, the CDR3 gives the full variable domain: SQTIHQWPATLVQPVGSPLSLECTVEGTSNPNLYWYRQAAGRGLQLLFYSVGIGQISSEVPQNLSASRPQDRQFILSSKKLLLSDSGFYLCAWGRGTSSYEQYFGPGTRLTVT.

In its sample, this clonotype was seen many times. The CDR3 sequence: CATSAGPENHLVYGYTF. In DNA form, the CDR3 reads TGTGCCACCAGTGCGGGCCCTGAGAACCACCTCGTGTATGGCTACACCTTC. The rearrangement links TRBV24-1 to TRBJ1-2; D unresolved. The germline gives CDR1 KGHDR, CDR2 SFDVKD. The V gene lost 5 bases and the J gene lost 5 bases, with 23 bases spanning the gap. The CDR3 sequence is 17 residues long.

This clonotype appeared a few times. The chain couples TRBV7-9 to TRBJ2-7; 8 bases are shared with TRBD1. This CDR3 is built from 15 residues. The V segment lost 5 bases and the J segment 2 bases; nucleotides outside the gene matches: 8. Germline lookup yields CDR1 SEHNR and CDR2 FQNEAQ (reference sequence). Written as DNA, the CDR3 is TGTGCCAGCAGCGCTCCGGGACAGGCCCCCTACGAGCAGTACTTC. Translated, it gives CASSAPGQAPYEQYF.

The table lists this clonotype with many counts. The chain is built from TRBV15 and TRBJ1-2; no firm D call. The V end lost 2 bases, the J end lost 0 bases, and 16 bases lay between the germline ends. This CDR3 is built from 17 residues. Germline loops: CDR1 LNHNV, CDR2 YYDKDF (reference sequence). CDR3 sequence (DNA): TGTGCCACCAGCAGATTGGCAGCGCCGGAGTCTAACTATGGCTACACCTTC. The encoded protein is CATSRLAAPESNYGYTF.

This clonotype showed up many times. The rearrangement joins TRBV12-3 or TRBV12-4 to TRBJ2-5; D not certain. CDR3 size: 13 residues. V lost 2 bases and J lost 2, with 6 bases in between. The CDR3 DNA reads TGTGCCAGCAGTTTATCTGGACAAGAGACCCAGTACTTC. This codes for CASSLSGQETQYF.

The gene calls are TRBV20-1 and TRBJ2-7; 11 positions agree with TRBD2. Trimming took 3 bases from V and 4 from J; bases not matched to a gene: 5. The CDR3 is made up of 14 amino acids. Germline V gene sequence: CDR1 DFQATT, CDR2 SNEGSKA (reference sequence). The CDR3 bases are TGCAGTGCTAGGGGGACTAGCGGAGAGTACGAGCAGTACTTC. Protein sequence: CSARGTSGEYEQYF.

This clonotype was detected many times. The chain joins TRBV28 to TRBJ2-5; 12 nucleotides line up with TRBD1. CDR3 size: 15 residues. The germline CDR1 and CDR2 sequences are MDHEN and SYDVKM. Unmatched junction bases numbered 8, after V lost 5 bases and J lost 7 bases. The CDR3 DNA reads TGTGCCAGCAGTATACCGGGACAGGGGGCCGCGACCCAGTACTTC. Protein: CASSIPGQGAATQYF. Based on the CDR3 plus reference TRBV28 and TRBJ2-5, the full variable domain is DVKVTQSSRYLVKRTGEKVFLECVQDMDHENMFWYRQDPGLGLRLIYFSYDVKMKEKGDIPEGYSVSREKKERFSLILESASTNQTSMYLCASSIPGQGAATQYFGPGTRLLVL.

This clonotype was observed at least ten times. The chain carries TRBV10-3 and TRBJ2-5, with no clear D. V lost 0 bases to trimming and J lost 5 bases, with 1 base between them. The CDR3 has 11 residues. Germline loops: CDR1 ENHRY, CDR2 SYGVKD. The CDR3 region is CAISESETQYF. The CDR3 DNA is TGTGCCATCAGTGAGTCGGAGACCCAGTACTTC.

In this sample, this clonotype turned up a few times. The V and J genes are TRBV20-1 and TRBJ2-3, with TRBD2 matching 9 bases. From germline, CDR1 is DFQATT and CDR2 SNEGSKA (reference sequence). J lost 2 bases, V lost 2 bases, and 5 bases had no gene match. The CDR3 runs to 15 residues. CDR3 sequence reads: CSARRWTSVTDTQYF. CDR3 bases: TGCAGTGCTAGACGTTGGACTAGCGTCACAGATACGCAGTATTTT.

This clonotype was counted ten times or more. The V gene is TRBV28, the J gene TRBJ1-2, with D hard to call. Trimming took 1 base from V and 4 from J, leaving 10 bases between them. The CDR3 loop spans 14 amino acids. The germline V gene encodes CDR1 MDHEN and CDR2 SYDVKM. The CDR3 DNA reads TGTGCCAGCAGTTTATTTGCCTTGGGCTATGGCTACACCTTC. This gives the protein CASSLFALGYGYTF.

This clonotype showed up just a few times. This rearrangement joins TRBV7-9 to TRBJ1-5; 7 bases fit TRBD1. CDR1 is SEHNR and CDR2 is FQNEAQ in the germline V gene (reference sequence). V was pared by 1 base and J by 4 bases, with 4 bases of the junction left unmatched. The CDR3 has 15 residues. Written as DNA, the CDR3 is TGTGCCAGCAGCTTAGGACAGGGATGGAATCAGCCCCAGCATTTT. It specifies CASSLGQGWNQPQHF. The whole variable domain, remainder taken from reference TRBV7-9 and TRBJ1-5, is DTGVSQNPRHKITKRGQNVTFRCDPISEHNRLYWYRQTLGQGPEFLTYFQNEAQLEKSRLLSDRFSAERPKGSFSTLEIQRTEQGDSAMYLCASSLGQGWNQPQHFGDGTRLSIL.

This clonotype was recorded many times. The chain links TRBV13 to TRBJ1-5; maybe TRBD1 (5 bases). V was pared by 3 bases and J by 1 base, with 10 bases between. Germline-derived CDR1 and CDR2 are PRHDT and FYEKMQ (reference sequence). CDR3 length: 15 residues. The CDR3 region is CASSLGVGSNQPQHF. The CDR3 nucleotides read TGTGCCAGCAGCTTGGGGGTTGGGAGCAATCAGCCCCAGCATTTT.

CDR3 bases: TGTGCCAGCAGCGTAGGGGACAGAACCTACGAGCAGTACTTC. Translating it yields CASSVGDRTYEQYF. The genes are TRBV9 and TRBJ2-7; 7 bases align to TRBD1. The germline gives CDR1 SGDLS, CDR2 YYNGEE. The CDR3 sequence is 14 residues long. J was trimmed by 2 bases and V by 0 bases; bases with no gene match: 2.

This clonotype was seen a few times. The V and J genes are TRBV6-1 and TRBJ1-2; D not certain. The CDR3 covers 13 residues. Germline CDR1 MNHNS, CDR2 SASEGT. The ends were cut back, 8 bases at V and 6 bases at J, with 16 bases in the middle. DNA for the CDR3: TGTGCCAGCGCTCAGTTACCCAAGGATGGCTACACCTTC. Translation: CASAQLPKDGYTF.

This clonotype was observed many times. V is TRBV24-1 and J is TRBJ2-2; 9 bases line up with TRBD2. The CDR3 runs 15 residues. Germline V gives CDR1 KGHDR, CDR2 SFDVKD. V trimming: 6 bases; J trimming: 4 bases; junction bases outside the gene matches: 5. CDR3 DNA sequence: TGTGCCACCAGTCCTAGCGGGATGATCACCGGGGAGCTGTTTTTT. Translated, it gives CATSPSGMITGELFF.